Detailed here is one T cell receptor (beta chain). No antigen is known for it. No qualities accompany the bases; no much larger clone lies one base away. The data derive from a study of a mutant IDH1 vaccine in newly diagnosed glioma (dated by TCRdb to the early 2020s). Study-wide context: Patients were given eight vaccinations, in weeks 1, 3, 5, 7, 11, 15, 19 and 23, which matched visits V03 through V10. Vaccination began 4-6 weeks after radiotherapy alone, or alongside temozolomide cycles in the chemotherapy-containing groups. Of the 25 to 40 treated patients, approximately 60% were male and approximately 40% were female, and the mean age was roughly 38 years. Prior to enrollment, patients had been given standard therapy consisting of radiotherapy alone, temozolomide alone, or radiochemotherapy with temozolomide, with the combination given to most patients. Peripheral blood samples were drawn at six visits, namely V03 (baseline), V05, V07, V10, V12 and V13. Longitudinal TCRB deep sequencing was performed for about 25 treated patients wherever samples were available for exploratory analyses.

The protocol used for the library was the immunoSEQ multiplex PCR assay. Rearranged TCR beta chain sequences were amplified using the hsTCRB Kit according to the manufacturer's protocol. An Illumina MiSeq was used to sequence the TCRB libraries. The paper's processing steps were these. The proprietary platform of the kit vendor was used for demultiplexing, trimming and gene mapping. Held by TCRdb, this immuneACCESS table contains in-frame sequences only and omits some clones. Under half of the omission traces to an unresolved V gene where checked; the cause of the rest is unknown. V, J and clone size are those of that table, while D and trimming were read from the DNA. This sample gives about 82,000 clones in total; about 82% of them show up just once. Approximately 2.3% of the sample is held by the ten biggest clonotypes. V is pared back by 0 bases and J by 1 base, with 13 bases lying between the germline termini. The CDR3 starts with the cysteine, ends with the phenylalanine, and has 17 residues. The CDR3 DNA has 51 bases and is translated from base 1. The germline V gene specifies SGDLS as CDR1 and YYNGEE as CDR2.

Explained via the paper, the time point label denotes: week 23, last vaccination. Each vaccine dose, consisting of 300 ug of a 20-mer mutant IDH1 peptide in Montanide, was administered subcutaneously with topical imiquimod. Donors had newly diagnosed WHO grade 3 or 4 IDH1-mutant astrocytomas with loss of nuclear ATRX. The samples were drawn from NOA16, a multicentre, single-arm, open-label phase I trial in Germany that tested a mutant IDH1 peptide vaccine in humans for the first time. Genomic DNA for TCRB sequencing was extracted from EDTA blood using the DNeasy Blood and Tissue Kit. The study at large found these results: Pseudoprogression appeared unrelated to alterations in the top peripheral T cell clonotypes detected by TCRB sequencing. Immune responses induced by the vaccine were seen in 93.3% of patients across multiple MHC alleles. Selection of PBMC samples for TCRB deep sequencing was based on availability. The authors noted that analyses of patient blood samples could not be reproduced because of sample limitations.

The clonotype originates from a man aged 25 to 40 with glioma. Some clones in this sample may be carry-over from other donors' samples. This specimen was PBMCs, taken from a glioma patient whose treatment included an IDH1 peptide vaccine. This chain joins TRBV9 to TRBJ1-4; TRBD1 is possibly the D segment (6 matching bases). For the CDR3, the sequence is CASSVGKGGRTNEKLFF. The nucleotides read TGTGCCAGCAGCGTAGGTAAAGGGGGAAGAACTAATGAAAAACTGTTTTTT.